This entry features one T cell receptor beta chain sequence. The sample originates from a study of blood T cell repertoires in COVID-19. Produced via immunoSEQ multiplex PCR; TCRdb's table is partial and in-frame only. The table shows fewer than 650,000 clones, with less than 90% occurring only once. The CDR3 loop spans 15 amino acids. V dropped 1 base and J dropped 1 base, with 11 bases sitting between them. Looked up from germline, CDR1 is SGHRS and CDR2 is YFSETQ. The gene calls are TRBV5-1 and TRBJ1-1, with TRBD1 as a possible D gene (6 bases). Source material: peripheral blood. This receptor was identified in a woman between 50 and 59 years old with COVID-19, enrolled during active disease. The CDR3 DNA reads TGCGCCAGCAGCTTGACGACAGGCAGGAACACTGAAGCTTTCTTT. Its protein product is CASSLTTGRNTEAFF.